This note documents a single T cell receptor (beta chain) sequence. The antigen is unknown. This sample is drawn from a study of blood T cells in healthy people across ages. Study at large: Per two T cells, about one barcoded beta molecule was captured through template switching.

The study, taken as a whole, reports: The unsorted PBMCs prevented any conclusive comparison of naive versus antigen-experienced cells. Older individuals had lower TCR beta diversity per million T cells (the decline was roughly linear).

The CDR3 is made up of 13 amino acids. The germline gives CDR1 SSHAT, CDR2 FNYEAQ (reference sequence). Next came a second PCR, run for about 7 to 11 cycles, which used a sample-barcoded 5' primer along with a J-beta primer mix. In TCRdb, the 5' RACE reads were re-called with MiXCR into one record per CDR3 protein. The table includes 350,000 to 450,000 distinct CDR3 sequences, 45% to 65% detected once. The sample was blood. This TCR was sampled from a man in his 60s in good health. The V and J genes are TRBV7-7 and TRBJ2-5, with 7 positions matching TRBD1. The end of the DNA fits TRBJ2-7 better, so the J call may be wrong. The CDR3 region has the DNA TGTGCCAGCAGCTCCGGGACAGCTGACGAGCAGTACTTC. Its translation is CASSSGTADEQYF.